This TCR beta chain was identified in a study of cytomegalovirus exposure and HLA in healthy donors. Study-level results: Reportedly, TCR beta sequences accurately predicted HLA-A and HLA-B alleles in most subjects. Owing to their indistinguishability, certain V segments, notably TRBV6-2 and TRBV6-3, were excluded.

The PCR made use of 60 Vbeta and 13 Jbeta primers. Sequenced by immunoSEQ multiplex PCR; TCRdb stores in-frame clones only, minus some. The sample carries over 85,000 clones, approximately 84% recorded once. Remarks on this clone: Its antigen is still unknown.

The CDR3 spans 15 residues. The V end lost 2 bases, the J end lost 1 base, and 11 bases lay between the germline ends. The germline gives CDR1 MDHEN, CDR2 SYDVKM. The sequenced material came from PBMCs. The TCR originated in a man aged 40-55 years in good health and CMV-seronegative. The V call is TRBV28, the J call TRBJ1-1, with no clear D. CDR3 sequence reads: CASSLPGSANTEAFF. In DNA form, the CDR3 reads TGTGCCAGCAGTTTACCGGGGAGCGCGAACACTGAAGCTTTCTTT.